These T cell receptor beta chains were read from a single sample in a study of blood T cell repertoires in COVID-19. TCRdb's copy holds only in-frame clones and misses some; the assay was immunoSEQ multiplex PCR. The table has under 90,000 clones, 75% to 90% seen once. The sequenced material came from peripheral blood. The receptors originated from a woman aged 80 or over with active or convalescent COVID-19. The CDR3 runs from the conserved cysteine through the conserved F or W. A D gene is named only where the DNA matches it firmly. Size is omitted from some rows. Given values are once, few, many or a class for expanded clones.

TRBD1	TRBJ1-2	.	TRBV7-3	TGTGCCAGCGGGACAGGGGAAGGGTATGGCTACACCTTC	CASGTGEGYGYTF
.	TRBJ2-2	once	TRBV18	TGTGCCAGCTCAGCCTCCGGGACTGCCACCGGGGAGCTGTTTTTT	CASSASGTATGELFF
.	TRBJ2-2	.	TRBV3-1/TRBV3-2	TGTGCCAGCAGCCTCCTATCTGGACAGAAGACCGGGGAGCTGTTTTTT	CASSLLSGQKTGELFF
TRBD2	TRBJ2-7	.	TRBV10-3	TGTGCCATCAGTGAGTCTAGCGGGGGGGCCTACGAGCAGTACTTC	CAISESSGGAYEQYF
.	TRBJ1-1	.	TRBV28	TGTGCCAGCAGTTTGTTTCAGGTGGGCACTGAAGCTTTCTTT	CASSLFQVGTEAFF
.	TRBJ2-6	.	TRBV24-1	TGTGCCACCAGTGATTTGGTCCAGGGAACAGGGGCCAACGTCCTGACTTTC	CATSDLVQGTGANVLTF
.	TRBJ1-1	.	TRBV6-2/TRBV6-3	TGTGCCAGCAGCCAACCTACAGAGAACACTGAAGCTTTCTTT	CASSQPTENTEAFF
.	TRBJ1-1	.	TRBV5-1	TGCGCCAGCAGCTTGTTGGCACAGTCCGCGAACACTGAAGCTTTCTTT	CASSLLAQSANTEAFF
TRBD1	TRBJ2-7	.	TRBV6-1	TGTGCCAGCAGTGAAAGGACAGGGCGTCCTTCCTACGAGCAGTACTTC	CASSERTGRPSYEQYF
.	TRBJ2-1	.	TRBV4-2	TGTGCCAGCAGCCAAGAGGTCGGGAGTATTATCAATGAGCAGTTCTTC	CASSQEVGSIINEQFF
TRBD2	TRBJ2-3	.	TRBV19	TGTGCCAGTAAGAGCGGGGAGCGAGATACGCAGTATTTT	CASKSGERDTQYF
.	TRBJ1-5	.	TRBV19	TGTGCCAGTAGGATGATAGCCCAGAGCAATCAGCCCCAGCATTTT	CASRMIAQSNQPQHF
.	TRBJ1-2	.	TRBV29-1	TGCAGCGTTGCAACAGACCTTACTAACTATGGCTACACCTTC	CSVATDLTNYGYTF
.	TRBJ2-1	.	TRBV6-5	TGTGCCAGCAGTTACTCGCGGGGTGGGGAGCAGTTCTTC	CASSYSRGGEQFF
.	TRBJ1-1	few	TRBV7-2	TGTGCCAGCAGCTTAGGTCCAGGTAACACTGAAGCTTTCTTT	CASSLGPGNTEAFF
.	TRBJ1-6	many	TRBV7-9	TGTGCCAGCAGCTTATCAGTTTTTGATAATTCACCCCTCCACTTT	CASSLSVFDNSPLHF
.	TRBJ2-7	.	TRBV6-5	TGTGCCAGCAGTTACGGGGGGACGTTAGCCTACGAGCAGTACTTC	CASSYGGTLAYEQYF
TRBD2	TRBJ2-7	.	TRBV7-2	TGTGCCAGCAGCCATCGACTAGCGGGACGAGAATCAGAGCGCGAGCAGTACTTC	CASSHRLAGRESEREQYF
.	TRBJ2-4	.	TRBV6-2/TRBV6-3	TGTGCCAGCAGTTCCCAACACCTAGCCAAAAACATTCAGTACTTC	CASSSQHLAKNIQYF
TRBD1	TRBJ1-2	.	TRBV10-3	TGTGCCATCAGTGACCGGGACAGGGGGGCCTATGGCTACACCTTC	CAISDRDRGAYGYTF
TRBD1	TRBJ1-5	.	TRBV19	TGTGCCAGTAGACTCATAGGGGGACAGGGGGCCGATCAGCCCCAGCATTTT	CASRLIGGQGADQPQHF
.	TRBJ1-2	.	TRBV7-3	TGTGCCAGCAGCTTAACAGGGAGCGACTATGGCTACACCTTC	CASSLTGSDYGYTF
TRBD2	TRBJ2-7	.	TRBV27	TGTGCCAGCAGTTTTCTACCCATAACTCCGACTAGCGTCTACGAGCAGTACTTC	CASSFLPITPTSVYEQYF
.	TRBJ1-2	.	TRBV3-1/TRBV3-2	TGTGCCAGCAGCCAAGATCTCTCCGGCTACACCTTC	CASSQDLSGYTF
TRBD2	TRBJ2-1	.	TRBV5-6	TGTGCCAGCAGCATAGGACTAGCGGGGCTTAATGAGCAGTTCTTC	CASSIGLAGLNEQFF
.	TRBJ1-2	.	TRBV19	TGTGCCAGTAGTAACTCTAACTATGGCTACACCTTC	CASSNSNYGYTF
.	TRBJ2-1	.	TRBV21-1	TGTGCCAGCAGCTATACCACCGGGACTAGCGTCCACAATGAGCAGTTCTTC	CASSYTTGTSVHNEQFF
TRBD1	TRBJ1-2	.	TRBV10-3	TGTGCCATCAGCATCCCGCGACAGGGGAGCCGCTATGGCTACACCTTC	CAISIPRQGSRYGYTF
TRBD1	TRBJ1-1	few	TRBV10-2	TGCGCCAGCAGGACAGGGGAGAGCACTGAAGCTTTCTTT	CASRTGESTEAFF
.	TRBJ1-2	.	TRBV21-1	TGTGCCAGCAGCAACGGCAGGCTTTACTCAGGAGGCTTCTATGGCTACACCTTC	CASSNGRLYSGGFYGYTF
.	TRBJ2-2	once	TRBV19	TGTGCCAGTAGGGTCGGCGGGGGCCCCTCTGGGGAGCTGTTTTTT	CASRVGGGPSGELFF
.	TRBJ1-1	.	TRBV9	TGTGCCAGCATCCGTGAGCAGGGAGGTGCCACTGAAGCTTTCTTT	CASIREQGGATEAFF
.	TRBJ2-5	few	TRBV4-3	TGCGCCAGCAGCCAAGATTATCAGGGCACCCAGTACTTC	CASSQDYQGTQYF
TRBD1	TRBJ2-3	.	TRBV18	TGTGCCAGCTCACCGGGGACAGTGAGCACAGATACGCAGTATTTT	CASSPGTVSTDTQYF
.	TRBJ2-2	.	TRBV7-8	TGTGCCAGCAGGTTTGAGGCGAGACAGTCGTTCACCGGGGAGCTGTTTTTT	CASRFEARQSFTGELFF
.	TRBJ1-2	.	TRBV20-1	TGCAGTGCTAGTGTTGGCGGACGGGCGGGTGGCTACACCTTC	CSASVGGRAGGYTF
TRBD1	TRBJ2-6	.	TRBV5-1	TGCGCCAGCAGCACTACCGGGACAGGTCTCTCTGTTGAGGCCAACGTCCTGACTTTC	CASSTTGTGLSVEANVLTF
TRBD1	TRBJ2-5	.	TRBV30	TGTGCCTGGAGTTCAGGGGGCGGTGTACGAGAGACCCAGTACTTC	CAWSSGGGVRETQYF
.	TRBJ1-2	few	TRBV9	TGTGCCAGCAGCGTCAACGGGGAGAGCGACTATGGCTACACCTTC	CASSVNGESDYGYTF
.	TRBJ1-4	.	TRBV7-8	TGTGCCAGCAGCTTAGGAGGGTATTCTGCGGAAAAACTGTTTTTT	CASSLGGYSAEKLFF
TRBD1	TRBJ2-2	.	TRBV5-1	TGCGCCAGCAGCTTAGTACAGGGGGAGAGCGGGGAGCTGTTTTTT	CASSLVQGESGELFF
TRBD2	TRBJ2-7	once	TRBV12-3/TRBV12-4	TGTGCCAGCAGCCGGGGGGGTGAGCAGTACTTC	CASSRGGEQYF
TRBD1	TRBJ1-2	.	TRBV3-1/TRBV3-2	TGTGCCAGCAGCCTGGGACAGAACTATGGCTACACCTTC	CASSLGQNYGYTF
TRBD2	TRBJ2-5	.	TRBV2	TGTGCCAGCAGTGAACTAGCGGGGTTCGAGACCCAGTACTTC	CASSELAGFETQYF
.	TRBJ1-2	.	TRBV28	TGTGCCAGCAGCGTAACCGTGGGGGCCTCCTGGGAGGGCTACACCTTC	CASSVTVGASWEGYTF
TRBD1	TRBJ1-6	few	TRBV7-2	TGTGCCAGCAGTCGAGGGACAGGGGAGAATTCACCCCTCCACTTT	CASSRGTGENSPLHF
TRBD1	TRBJ1-5	.	TRBV30	TGTGCCTGGAGTGTAGCGCGACAGGGGGTCAGCAATCAGCCCCAGCATTTT	CAWSVARQGVSNQPQHF
TRBD2	TRBJ2-7	.	TRBV6-2/TRBV6-3	TGTGCCAGCAGTCTCGGACTAGTTAGCCTCTACGAGCAGTACTTC	CASSLGLVSLYEQYF
.	TRBJ1-3	.	TRBV5-1	TGCGCCAGCAGCTTGGGCGGGCAGTACTCTGGAAACACCATATATTTT	CASSLGGQYSGNTIYF
.	TRBJ2-6	once	TRBV3-1/TRBV3-2	TGTGCCAGCAGCCAAGGGGGCCGGGCCAACGTCCTGACTTTC	CASSQGGRANVLTF
.	TRBJ2-7	.	TRBV6-2/TRBV6-3	TGTGCCAGCAGTTATGGCAGGGTGCGTGAGCAGTACTTC	CASSYGRVREQYF
TRBD1	TRBJ2-2	.	TRBV6-2/TRBV6-3	TGTGCCAGCAGTTACCGACAGGGGGCGGCCGGGGAGCTGTTTTTT	CASSYRQGAAGELFF
.	TRBJ1-5	.	TRBV7-9	TGTGCCAGCAGCTTAGGAGGTGATCAGCCCCAGCATTTT	CASSLGGDQPQHF
TRBD2	TRBJ2-1	.	TRBV4-1	TGCGCCAGCAGCCTTCAAGCGGGACTAGCGGGAGTGATCGGGTCCTACAATGAGCAGTTCTTC	CASSLQAGLAGVIGSYNEQFF
TRBD1	TRBJ1-6	.	TRBV2	TGTGCCACCGGGACAGGGGAGTTGTATAATTCACCCCTCCACTTT	CATGTGELYNSPLHF